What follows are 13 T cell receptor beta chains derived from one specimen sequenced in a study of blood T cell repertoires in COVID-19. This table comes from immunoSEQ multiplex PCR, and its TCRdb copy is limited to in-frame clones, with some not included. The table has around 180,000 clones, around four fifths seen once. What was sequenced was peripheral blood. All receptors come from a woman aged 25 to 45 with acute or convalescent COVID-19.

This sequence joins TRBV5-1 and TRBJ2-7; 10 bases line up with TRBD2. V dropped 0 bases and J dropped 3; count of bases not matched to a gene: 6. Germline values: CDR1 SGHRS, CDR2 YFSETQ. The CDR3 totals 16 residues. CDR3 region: CASSLAPSGGYYEQYF. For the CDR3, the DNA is TGCGCCAGCAGCTTGGCCCCTAGCGGGGGATACTACGAGCAGTACTTC.

DNA of the CDR3: TGTGCCAGCAGCCCCGACGGACTAGCGGGAGGCACAGATACGCAGTATTTT. It encodes CASSPDGLAGGTDTQYF. The rearrangement joins TRBV4-2 to TRBJ2-3; 13 bases line up with TRBD2. The V gene's germline CDR1 is LGHNA and CDR2 YNFKEQ. Trimming removed 4 bases from V and 1 base from J; junction bases left unmatched: 5. This CDR3 is 17 amino acids long.

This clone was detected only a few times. This CDR3 is CASSLQGAGELFF. The CDR3, as DNA: TGCGCCAGCAGCTTACAGGGGGCCGGGGAGCTGTTTTTT. The rearrangement joins TRBV4-1 to TRBJ2-2; 8 nucleotides agree with TRBD1. The CDR3 consists of 13 residues. Germline CDR1 and CDR2: MGHRA and YSYEKL. The trim removed 5 bases at V and 6 bases at J, leaving 2 bases unmatched.

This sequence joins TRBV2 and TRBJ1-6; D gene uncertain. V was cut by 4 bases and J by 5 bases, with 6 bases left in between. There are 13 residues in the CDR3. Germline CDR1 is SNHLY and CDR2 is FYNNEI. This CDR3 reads CASSAEDNSPLHF. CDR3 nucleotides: TGTGCCAGCAGTGCGGAGGATAATTCACCCCTCCACTTT.

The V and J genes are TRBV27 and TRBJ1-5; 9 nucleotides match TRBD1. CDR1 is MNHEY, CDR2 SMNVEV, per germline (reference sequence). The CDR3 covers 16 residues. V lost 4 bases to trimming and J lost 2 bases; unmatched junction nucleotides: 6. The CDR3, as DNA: TGTGCCAGCAGTTCTATAAGGACAGGGGGCAATCAGCCCCAGCATTTT. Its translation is CASSSIRTGGNQPQHF.

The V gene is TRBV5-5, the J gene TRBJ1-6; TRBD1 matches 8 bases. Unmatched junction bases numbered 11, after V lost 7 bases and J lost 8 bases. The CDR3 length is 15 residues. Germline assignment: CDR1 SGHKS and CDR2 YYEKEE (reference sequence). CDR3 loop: CASQGLTGEHSPLHF. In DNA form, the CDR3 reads TGTGCCAGCCAGGGGTTGACAGGGGAACATTCACCCCTCCACTTT.

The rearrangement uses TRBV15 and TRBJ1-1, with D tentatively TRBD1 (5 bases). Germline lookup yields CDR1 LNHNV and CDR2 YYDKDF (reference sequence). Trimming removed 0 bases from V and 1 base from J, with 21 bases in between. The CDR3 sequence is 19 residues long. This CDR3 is CATSRDFGTIQGPNTEAFF. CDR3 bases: TGTGCCACCAGCAGAGATTTCGGAACTATCCAGGGCCCGAACACTGAAGCTTTCTTT.

The CDR3 reads CASSFRTDTQYF. DNA for the CDR3: TGTGCCAGCAGCTTTCGGACAGATACGCAGTATTTT. The genes are TRBV7-9 and TRBJ2-3; D ambiguous. Trimming took off 3 bases at V and 3 bases at J, with 4 bases between the two ends. CDR3 length equals 12 residues. Germline assignment: CDR1 SEHNR and CDR2 FQNEAQ (reference sequence).

CDR3 nucleotide sequence: TGCGCCAGCAGCTTCCTAGCGGGAGGATACACAGATACGCAGTATTTT. Protein product: CASSFLAGGYTDTQYF. The genes are TRBV5-1 and TRBJ2-3; 11 bases match TRBD2. Germline V gives CDR1 SGHRS, CDR2 YFSETQ. This CDR3 is 16 amino acids long. With 2 bases clipped from V and 2 bases from J, the junction kept 4 bases outside the gene matches.

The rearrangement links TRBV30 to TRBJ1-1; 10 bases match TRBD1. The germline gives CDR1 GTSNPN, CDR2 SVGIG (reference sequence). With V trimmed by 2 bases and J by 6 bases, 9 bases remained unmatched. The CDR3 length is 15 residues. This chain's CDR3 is CAWSSAGTGAPEAFF. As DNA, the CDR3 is TGTGCCTGGAGTTCAGCCGGGACAGGGGCCCCTGAAGCTTTCTTT.

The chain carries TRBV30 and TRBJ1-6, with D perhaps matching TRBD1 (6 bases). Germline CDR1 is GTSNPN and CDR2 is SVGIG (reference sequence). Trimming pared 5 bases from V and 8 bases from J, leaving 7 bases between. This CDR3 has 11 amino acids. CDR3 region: CAWEGDSPLHF. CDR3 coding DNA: TGTGCCTGGGAGGGGGATTCACCCCTCCACTTT. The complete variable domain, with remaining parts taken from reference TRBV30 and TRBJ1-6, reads SQTIHQWPATLVQPVGSPLSLECTVEGTSNPNLYWYRQAAGRGLQLLFYSVGIGQISSEVPQNLSASRPQDRQFILSSKKLLLSDSGFYLCAWEGDSPLHFGNGTRLTVT.

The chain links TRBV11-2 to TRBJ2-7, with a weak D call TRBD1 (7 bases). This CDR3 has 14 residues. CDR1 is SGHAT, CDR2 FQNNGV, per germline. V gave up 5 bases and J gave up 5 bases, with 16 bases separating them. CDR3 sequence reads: CASSNWRDRNEQYF. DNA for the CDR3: TGTGCCAGCAGCAATTGGAGGGACAGAAACGAGCAGTACTTC.

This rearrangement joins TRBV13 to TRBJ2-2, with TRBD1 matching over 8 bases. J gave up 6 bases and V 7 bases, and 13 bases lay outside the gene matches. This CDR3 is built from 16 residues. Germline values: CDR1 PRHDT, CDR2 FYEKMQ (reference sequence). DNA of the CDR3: TGTGCCAGCACCCGGGCAGGGACAGGATCGGCCGGGGAGCTGTTTTTT. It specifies CASTRAGTGSAGELFF.